The clone carrying this TCR beta chain was recorded at least ten times. Trimming cost V 7 bases and J 1 base, with 14 bases left between them. CDR3 size: 15 residues. Germline-derived CDR1 and CDR2 are SGHRS and YFSETQ. The data are from a study of T-cell reconstitution after alpha-beta-depleted transplantation in children. Preparing the TCRbeta library involved the use of unique molecular identifiers. From the PCR reads, TCRdb called clonotypes with MiXCR, one entry per CDR3 protein. The data show 150,000 to 250,000 distinct CDR3 sequences, about 15% seen once. The J gene is TRBJ2-2, the V gene TRBV5-1; tentatively, D is TRBD1 (6 bases). The sequences come from PBMCs from the stem cell graft donor, collected from the stem cell graft. The TCR comes from a human donor who donated a stem cell graft to a child with acute lymphoblastic leukemia. This CDR3 is CASRKTGENTGELFF. The CDR3 DNA sequence: TGCGCCAGCCGGAAGACAGGAGAGAACACCGGGGAGCTGTTTTTT.